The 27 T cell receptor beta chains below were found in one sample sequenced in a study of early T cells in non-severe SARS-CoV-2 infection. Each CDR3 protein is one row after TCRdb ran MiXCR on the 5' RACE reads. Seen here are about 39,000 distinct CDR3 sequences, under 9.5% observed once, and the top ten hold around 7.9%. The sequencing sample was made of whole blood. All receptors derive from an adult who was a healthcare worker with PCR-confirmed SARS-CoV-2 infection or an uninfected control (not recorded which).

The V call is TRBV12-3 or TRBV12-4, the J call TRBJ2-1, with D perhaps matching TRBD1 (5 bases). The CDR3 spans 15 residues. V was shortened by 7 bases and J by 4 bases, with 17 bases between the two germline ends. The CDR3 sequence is CASKVGDSNYNEQFF. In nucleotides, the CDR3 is TGTGCCAGCAAGGTTGGAGACAGTAATTACAATGAGCAGTTCTTC.

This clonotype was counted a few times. The CDR3 spells CASSPIAQGLFYNSPLHF. CDR3 in DNA: TGTGCCAGCTCACCGATTGCACAGGGTCTCTTTTATAATTCACCCCTCCACTTT. The rearrangement links TRBV18 to TRBJ1-6, with a possible D match to TRBD1 (6 bases). Trimming pared 3 bases from V and 4 bases from J, leaving 19 bases between. The CDR3 loop spans 18 amino acids. Germline assignment: CDR1 KGHSH and CDR2 LQKENI.

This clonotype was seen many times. Here the CDR3 DNA reads TGTGCCAGCAGGTCGGGCCGAGGACGGAGAGATCAGCCCCAGCATTTT. Translation: CASRSGRGRRDQPQHF. V usage is TRBV28 and J usage is TRBJ1-5; D is undetermined. The germline V gene has CDR1 MDHEN and CDR2 SYDVKM. V was pared by 6 bases and J by 5 bases, with 20 bases between. This CDR3 has 16 amino acids.

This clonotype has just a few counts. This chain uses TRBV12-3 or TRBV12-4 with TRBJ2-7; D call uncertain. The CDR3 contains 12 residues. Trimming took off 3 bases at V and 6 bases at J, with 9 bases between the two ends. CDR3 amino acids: CASSFARAEQYF. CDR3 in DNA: TGTGCCAGCAGTTTTGCAAGGGCCGAGCAGTACTTC.

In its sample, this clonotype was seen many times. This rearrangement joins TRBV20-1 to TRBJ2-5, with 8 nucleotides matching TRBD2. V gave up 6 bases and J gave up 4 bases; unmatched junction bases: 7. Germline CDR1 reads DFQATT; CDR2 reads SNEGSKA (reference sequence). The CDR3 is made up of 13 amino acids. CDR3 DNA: TGCAGTGCGACCCGACTAGCGAGAGAGACCCAGTACTTC. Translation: CSATRLARETQYF.

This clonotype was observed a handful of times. The CDR3 DNA reads as TGCGCCAGCAGCTTCGGACAGGGAGAGACCCAGTACTTC. It codes for CASSFGQGETQYF. The gene calls are TRBV5-1 and TRBJ2-5; 8 nucleotides agree with TRBD1. The CDR3 runs to 13 residues. CDR1 is SGHRS and CDR2 is YFSETQ in the germline V gene. The junction had 1 base not matched to a gene; V was cut back by 2 bases and J by 4 bases.

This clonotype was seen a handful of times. The CDR3 reads CSATPHGASTDTQYF. CDR3 DNA sequence: TGCAGTGCTACGCCCCATGGGGCTAGCACAGATACGCAGTATTTT. The V and J genes are TRBV20-1 and TRBJ2-3, with D perhaps TRBD1 (5 bases). V lost 4 bases and J 0 bases, leaving 14 bases between the germline ends. CDR1 and CDR2 from the germline V gene are DFQATT and SNEGSKA (reference sequence). This CDR3 comprises 15 residues.

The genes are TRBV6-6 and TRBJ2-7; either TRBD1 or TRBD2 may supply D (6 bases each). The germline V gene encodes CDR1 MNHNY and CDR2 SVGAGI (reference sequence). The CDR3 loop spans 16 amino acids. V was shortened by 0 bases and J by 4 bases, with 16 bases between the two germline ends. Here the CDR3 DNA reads TGTGCCAGCAGTTACTCGAGTGTCGGGGGCGCATACGAGCAGTACTTC. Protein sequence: CASSYSSVGGAYEQYF.

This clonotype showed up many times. As DNA, the CDR3 is TGCAGTGCTTCAAAGGGGGTTTTGGATGGCTACACCTTC. It translates to CSASKGVLDGYTF. The chain recombines TRBV20-1 with TRBJ1-2; D might be TRBD1 (6 bases). V was cut by 5 bases and J by 6 bases, with 16 bases left in between. In germline, CDR1 is DFQATT, CDR2 SNEGSKA (reference sequence). There are 13 residues in the CDR3.

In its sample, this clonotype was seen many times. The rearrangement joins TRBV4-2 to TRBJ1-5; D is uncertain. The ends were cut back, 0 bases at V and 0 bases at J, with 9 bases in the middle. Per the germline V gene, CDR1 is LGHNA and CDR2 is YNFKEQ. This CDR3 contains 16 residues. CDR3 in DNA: TGTGCCAGCAGCCAAGATCTGTATAATAGCAATCAGCCCCAGCATTTT. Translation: CASSQDLYNSNQPQHF.

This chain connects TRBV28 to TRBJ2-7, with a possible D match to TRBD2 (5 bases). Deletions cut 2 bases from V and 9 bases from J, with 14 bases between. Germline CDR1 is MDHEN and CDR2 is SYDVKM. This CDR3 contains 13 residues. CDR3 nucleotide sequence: TGTGCCAGCAGTTTACTTTCTCTGCGGGTGCAGTACTTC. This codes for CASSLLSLRVQYF.

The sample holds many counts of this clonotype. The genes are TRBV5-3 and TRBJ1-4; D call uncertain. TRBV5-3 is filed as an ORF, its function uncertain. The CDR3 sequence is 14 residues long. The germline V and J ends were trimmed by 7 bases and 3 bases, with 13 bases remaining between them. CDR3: CARVKGRPNEKLFF. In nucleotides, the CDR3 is TGTGCCAGAGTGAAGGGAAGACCTAATGAAAAACTGTTTTTT.

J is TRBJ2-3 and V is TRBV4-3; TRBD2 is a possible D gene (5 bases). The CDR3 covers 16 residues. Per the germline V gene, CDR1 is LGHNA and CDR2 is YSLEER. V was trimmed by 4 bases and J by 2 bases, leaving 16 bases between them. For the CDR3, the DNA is TGCGCCAGCAGCCGCGGGCTAACCTATACCACAGATACGCAGTATTTT. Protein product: CASSRGLTYTTDTQYF.

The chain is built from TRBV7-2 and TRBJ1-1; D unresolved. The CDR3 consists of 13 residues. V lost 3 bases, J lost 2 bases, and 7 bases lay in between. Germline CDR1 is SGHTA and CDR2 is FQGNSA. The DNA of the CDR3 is TGTGCCAGCAGCTTTGGGTTCAACACTGAAGCTTTCTTT. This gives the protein CASSFGFNTEAFF.

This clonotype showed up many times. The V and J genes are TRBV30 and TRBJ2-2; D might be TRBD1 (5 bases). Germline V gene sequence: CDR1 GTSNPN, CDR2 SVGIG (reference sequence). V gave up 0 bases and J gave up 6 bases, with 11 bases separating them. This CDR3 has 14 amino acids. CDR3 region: CAWSVTGPPGELFF. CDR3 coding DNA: TGTGCCTGGAGTGTCACAGGCCCCCCCGGGGAGCTGTTTTTT.

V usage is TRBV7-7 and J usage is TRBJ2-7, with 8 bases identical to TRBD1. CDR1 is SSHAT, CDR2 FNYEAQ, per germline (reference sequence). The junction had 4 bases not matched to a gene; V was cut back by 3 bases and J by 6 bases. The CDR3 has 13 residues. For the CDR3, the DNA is TGTGCCAGCAGCTTCGGACAGGGAACCGAGCAGTACTTC. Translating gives CASSFGQGTEQYF.

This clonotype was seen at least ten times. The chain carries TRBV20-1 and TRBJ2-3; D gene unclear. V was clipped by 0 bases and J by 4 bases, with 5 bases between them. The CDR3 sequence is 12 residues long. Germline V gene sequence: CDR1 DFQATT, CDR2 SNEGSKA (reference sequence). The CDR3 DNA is TGCAGTGCTAGAGAGGTTGCAGATACGCAGTATTTT. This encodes CSAREVADTQYF.

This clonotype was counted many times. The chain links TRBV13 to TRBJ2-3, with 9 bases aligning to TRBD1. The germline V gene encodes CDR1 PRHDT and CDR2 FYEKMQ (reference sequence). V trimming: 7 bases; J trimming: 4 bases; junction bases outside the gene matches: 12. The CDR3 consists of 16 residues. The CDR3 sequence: CASTGSTGGSPDTQYF. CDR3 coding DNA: TGTGCCAGCACAGGATCCACAGGGGGCTCCCCAGATACGCAGTATTTT. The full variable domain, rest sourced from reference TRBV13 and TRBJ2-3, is AAGVIQSPRHLIKEKRETATLKCYPIPRHDTVYWYQQGPGQDPQFLISFYEKMQSDKGSIPDRFSAQQFSDYHSELNMSSLELGDSALYFCASTGSTGGSPDTQYFGPGTRLTVL.

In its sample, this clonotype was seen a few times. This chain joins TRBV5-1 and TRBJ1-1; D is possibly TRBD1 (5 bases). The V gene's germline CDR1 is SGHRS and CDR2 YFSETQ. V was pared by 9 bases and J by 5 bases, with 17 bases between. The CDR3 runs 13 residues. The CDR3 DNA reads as TGCGCCACCACTGTAGGGGATGAGACTGAAGCTTTCTTT. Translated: CATTVGDETEAFF.

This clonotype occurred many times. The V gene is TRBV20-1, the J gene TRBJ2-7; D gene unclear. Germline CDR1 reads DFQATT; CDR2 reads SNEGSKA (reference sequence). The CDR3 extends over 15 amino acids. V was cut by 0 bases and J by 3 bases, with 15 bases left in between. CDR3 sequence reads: CSARDGDLSLYEQYF. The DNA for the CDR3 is TGCAGTGCTAGAGATGGGGATCTCAGCCTCTACGAGCAGTACTTC.

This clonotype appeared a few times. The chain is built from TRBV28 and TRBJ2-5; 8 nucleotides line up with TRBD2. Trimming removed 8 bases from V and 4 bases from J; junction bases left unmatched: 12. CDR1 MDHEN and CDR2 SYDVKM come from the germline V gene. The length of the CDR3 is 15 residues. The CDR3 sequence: CASLSKRGPRETQYF. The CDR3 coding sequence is TGTGCCAGCCTATCTAAGCGGGGGCCCCGAGAGACCCAGTACTTC.

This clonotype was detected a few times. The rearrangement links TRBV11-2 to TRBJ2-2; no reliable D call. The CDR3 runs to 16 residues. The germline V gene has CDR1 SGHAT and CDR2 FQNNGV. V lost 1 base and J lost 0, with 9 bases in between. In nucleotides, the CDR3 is TGTGCCAGCAGCTTAGTGCCGAGAACGAACACCGGGGAGCTGTTTTTT. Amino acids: CASSLVPRTNTGELFF.

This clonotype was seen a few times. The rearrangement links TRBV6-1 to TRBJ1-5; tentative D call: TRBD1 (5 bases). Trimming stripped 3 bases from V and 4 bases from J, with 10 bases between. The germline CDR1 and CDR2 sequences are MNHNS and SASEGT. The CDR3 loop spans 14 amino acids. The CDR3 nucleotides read TGTGCCAGCAGTGACTTGTGGGGGAATCAGCCCCAGCATTTT. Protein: CASSDLWGNQPQHF.

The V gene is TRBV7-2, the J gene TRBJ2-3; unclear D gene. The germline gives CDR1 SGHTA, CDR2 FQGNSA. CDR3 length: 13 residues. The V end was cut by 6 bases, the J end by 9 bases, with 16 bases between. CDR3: CASSRAAWATQYF. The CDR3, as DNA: TGTGCCAGCAGTAGGGCGGCTTGGGCGACGCAGTATTTT.

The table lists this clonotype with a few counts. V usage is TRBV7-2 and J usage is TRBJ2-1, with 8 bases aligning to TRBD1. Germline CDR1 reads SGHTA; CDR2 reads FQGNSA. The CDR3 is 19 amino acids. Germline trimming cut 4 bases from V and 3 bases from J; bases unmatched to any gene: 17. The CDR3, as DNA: TGTGCCAGCAGCTCCACGAGGACAGGGTACATGGGTGGCTACAATGAGCAGTTCTTC. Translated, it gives CASSSTRTGYMGGYNEQFF.

CDR3 sequence (DNA): TGTGCCAGCAGCCAGACTAGCGGGGGCGGGGAGCTGTTTTTT. This codes for CASSQTSGGGELFF. This sequence joins TRBV11-2 and TRBJ2-2; 12 bases agree with TRBD2. Germline V gene data show CDR1 as SGHAT and CDR2 as FQNNGV. This CDR3 has 14 amino acids. The V and J ends lost 5 bases and 7 bases, in that order; junction bases with no gene match: 2.

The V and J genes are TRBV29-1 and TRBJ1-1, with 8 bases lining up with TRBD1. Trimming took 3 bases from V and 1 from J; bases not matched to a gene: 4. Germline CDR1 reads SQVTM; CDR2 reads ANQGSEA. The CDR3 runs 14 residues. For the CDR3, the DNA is TGCAGCGTTGACTCCGGGACAGGGAACACTGAAGCTTTCTTT. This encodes CSVDSGTGNTEAFF.